The T cell receptor beta chain described here comes from a study of OX40 agonist ivuxolimab in advanced cancers. In terms of the full investigation: Ivuxolimab, which targeted the costimulatory receptor OX40 (CD134), was an agonistic, fully human IgG2 monoclonal antibody. Prior anti-PD-1, anti-PD-L1 or anti-CTLA-4 therapy was permitted, and 30% to 45% of dose-escalation patients had received checkpoint inhibitors. Intravenous ivuxolimab was administered to patients every 2 weeks at six dose levels: 0.01, 0.1, 0.3, 1.5, 3 and 10 mg/kg. The paper reports the monotherapy dose-escalation portion (N of about 54 patients) of the phase I ivuxolimab trial. Peripheral TCRbeta sequencing was intended to test whether TCR sequence diversity was altered and clonal T-cell expansion was caused by ivuxolimab. In the dose-escalation cohort, more than 75% of patients were male, and the mean age was around 60 years, with a range of about 23 to 90. Partial responses occurred in three dose-escalation patients: two with cutaneous melanoma and one with hepatocellular carcinoma. Of the roughly 51 patients in dose escalation, 19 had hepatocellular carcinoma, around 15 had melanoma, 9 had renal cell carcinoma and 9 had head and neck cancer. Findings and caveats that apply to the study as a whole: After ivuxolimab, expanded clones were on average more numerous among CD8+ T cells than among CD4+ T cells. Partial responders in the 0.1-3.0 mg/kg groups had among the lowest normalized peripheral clonal expansion, especially among CD8+ T cells. Low levels of normalized T-cell clonal expansion were also seen in some patients who did not respond. The antigen specificity of the peripheral T cells that underwent clonal expansion was not determined. At doses of 0.1 to 3.0 mg/kg, clonal expansion of both CD4+ and CD8+ T cells in blood was seen between baseline and week 6.

Patients with a history of autoimmune disease or receiving systemic immunosuppression were excluded from the trial. Peripheral blood for TCR sequencing was drawn from every dose cohort at baseline, at cycle 4 day 1 and at cycle 7 day 1. The samples were drawn from a first-in-human, open-label, multicenter phase I dose-escalation trial of ivuxolimab. Adults with locally advanced or metastatic head and neck squamous cell, hepatocellular, melanoma or renal cell carcinoma were enrolled in the trial. Before TCR sequencing, CD4+ T cells and CD8+ T cells were sorted from peripheral blood as separate populations. For sequencing of the TCRbeta CDR3 region, genomic DNA was extracted from the sorted cells. TCRbeta CDR3 regions were sequenced using the immunoSEQ Assay. In TCRdb, the immuneACCESS table is reduced to in-frame sequences with V and J assigned. These tables do not hold every clone; where another copy was compared, an unresolved V gene accounts for under half, and the others remain unexplained. Counted in this sample were roughly 80,000 clones; about nine tenths of them appeared once. The top ten hold 0.25% to 0.4% of the sample.

Spanning cysteine to phenylalanine, the CDR3 consists of 13 amino acids. Only the CDR3 part of the read is kept: 39 bases, read in frame from the first base. The germline V gene specifies SGHRS as CDR1 and YFSETQ as CDR2. V and J lose 4 bases and 3 bases, and a span of 10 bases separates them. Turning to this clone: There is no known antigen for this receptor. Qualities for individual bases were not recorded, and no much larger clone is one base off. Other nucleotide sequences from this sample produce the same CDR3.

The material sequenced was CD4+ or CD8+ T cells sorted from blood, taken in a trial of the OX40 agonist ivuxolimab. The clonotype comes from an adult with an advanced solid tumor such as melanoma, head and neck, liver or kidney cancer. The V and J segments used are TRBV5-1 and TRBJ1-1; D gene: possibly TRBD1, on 5 matching bases. The nucleotide sequence is given as TGCGCCAGCAGCAGGGCGGGGGACACTGAAGCTTTCTTT. This encodes CASSRAGDTEAFF. Joined to the reference TRBV5-1 and TRBJ1-1 proteins, this CDR3 gives the full variable domain: KAGVTQTPRYLIKTRGQQVTLSCSPISGHRSVSWYQQTPGQGLQFLFEYFSETQRNKGNFPGRFSGRQFSNSRSEMNVSTLELGDSALYLCASSRAGDTEAFFGQGTRLTVV.